Here is one T cell receptor (beta chain) with its context. Assay: immunoSEQ multiplex PCR; the TCRdb copy retains only in-frame clones and omits some. The data show under 250,000 clones, approximately 88% seen once. The data were taken from a study of blood T cell repertoires in COVID-19. The source of this sequence is a woman in her thirties with acute COVID-19. The sequenced sample was PBMCs or T cells enriched from blood (not recorded which).

The CDR3 DNA reads TGTGCCAGCTCCCAGGGGCATTTGAAAAACATTCAGTACTTC. It is translated as CASSQGHLKNIQYF. The V and J genes are TRBV6-5 and TRBJ2-4; tentatively, D is TRBD1 (6 bases). The CDR3 totals 14 residues. From germline, CDR1 is MNHEY and CDR2 SVGAGI. The V end lost 8 bases, the J end lost 4 bases, and 15 bases lay between the germline ends.